Presented here are 9 T cell receptor beta chains from one specimen sequenced in a study of T cell responses to AZD1222 COVID-19 vaccine. Profiled with immunoSEQ multiplex PCR; TCRdb holds only in-frame clones, not every one. Among 110,000 or so clones listed, around 90% were seen once. The source material was peripheral blood, sampled on day 0 of MenACWY control vaccination. The receptors here all came from an adult in good health.

V usage is TRBV5-1 and J usage is TRBJ2-1, with 11 bases aligning to TRBD2. Trimming cost V 1 base and J 8 bases; bases outside gene matches: 8. The CDR3 has 16 residues. Germline V gene sequence: CDR1 SGHRS, CDR2 YFSETQ. This CDR3 reads CASSLFPSGRWHEQFF. CDR3 in DNA: TGCGCCAGCAGCTTGTTCCCTAGCGGGAGGTGGCATGAGCAGTTCTTC.

This chain connects TRBV6-5 to TRBJ2-3, with 7 bases aligning to TRBD1. This CDR3 comprises 15 residues. J lost 2 bases, V lost 5 bases, and 7 bases had no gene match. CDR1 and CDR2 from the germline V gene are MNHEY and SVGAGI. CDR3 DNA sequence: TGTGCCAGCAGTCTACAGGGGACCAACACAGATACGCAGTATTTT. Protein sequence: CASSLQGTNTDTQYF.

This chain connects TRBV25-1 to TRBJ2-1; tentatively, D is TRBD1 or TRBD2 (5 bases each). The V gene lost 6 bases and the J gene lost 8 bases, with 23 bases spanning the gap. Germline V gene data show CDR1 as MGHDK and CDR2 as SYGVNS. The CDR3 length is 16 residues. CDR3 in amino acids: CASRGVWGPSPDEQFF. CDR3 nucleotides: TGTGCCAGCAGGGGGGTATGGGGCCCAAGTCCGGATGAGCAGTTCTTC.

The chain employs TRBV6-6 and TRBJ2-1; 7 positions match TRBD2. This CDR3 is built from 15 residues. Losses at the gene ends were 11 bases for V and 9 bases for J; bases not matched to a gene: 19. The germline V gene encodes CDR1 MNHNY and CDR2 SVGAGI (reference sequence). The CDR3 here is CAGSARGGSILEQFF. CDR3 in DNA: TGTGCCGGCTCAGCGAGGGGCGGGAGCATCCTTGAGCAGTTCTTC.

The chain joins TRBV12-2 to TRBJ2-7; the D call in the table, TRBD2, was not verified against the DNA. TRBV12-2 is described as a pseudogene. This CDR3 contains 16 residues. The CDR3 protein is CASRLEASGIDYEQYF. The CDR3, as DNA: TGTGCAAGTCGCTTAGAGGCTAGCGGGATAGACTACGAGCAGTACTTC.

This chain links TRBV19 with TRBJ1-1; D call uncertain. V was shortened by 7 bases and J by 5 bases, with 8 bases between the two germline ends. From germline, CDR1 is LNHDA and CDR2 SQIVND (reference sequence). The CDR3 loop spans 11 amino acids. The CDR3 loop is CASKAGTEAFF. CDR3 DNA sequence: TGTGCCAGTAAGGCGGGAACTGAAGCTTTCTTT.

The chain joins TRBV3-1 (or the pseudogene TRBV3-2) to TRBJ1-5; TRBD1 might be the D (5 bases). The germline V and J ends were trimmed by 1 base and 5 bases, with 9 bases remaining between them. The CDR3 runs 14 residues. Germline CDR1 reads LGHDT; CDR2 reads YNNKEL (reference sequence). CDR3 sequence reads: CASSQGRVHQPQHF. The CDR3 nucleotides are TGTGCCAGCAGCCAAGGCAGGGTACATCAGCCCCAGCATTTT.

In this sample, this clone turned up once. V and J are TRBV11-2 and TRBJ2-5; 10 bases are a match to TRBD1. CDR1 SGHAT and CDR2 FQNNGV come from the germline V gene. V shed 4 bases, J shed 5 bases, and the junction held 10 bases outside the gene matches. The CDR3 loop spans 16 amino acids. Here the CDR3 DNA reads TGTGCCAGCAGCTCAGGCCGGGACAGGGGTTATGAGACCCAGTACTTC. This gives the protein CASSSGRDRGYETQYF.

This clone was recorded only once. The chain carries TRBV6-4 and TRBJ1-2, with a tentative D call TRBD1 (5 bases). The V gene's germline CDR1 is MRHNA and CDR2 SNTAGT. The length of the CDR3 is 13 residues. Trimming removed 6 bases at V and 2 bases at J, with 10 bases between. The CDR3 spells CASSRGANYGYTF. CDR3 sequence (DNA): TGTGCCAGCAGCCGGGGCGCGAACTATGGCTACACCTTC.